The T cell receptor (beta chain) described here comes from a study of response to subunit inactivated influenza vaccine. Points from the study as a whole: The authors offered the suggestion that each seasonal influenza vaccination recruits few new T cells.

MiXCR, applied by TCRdb to the RT-PCR reads, yields one record per CDR3 protein. The sample lists about 800,000 distinct CDR3 sequences, 20% to 25% seen once, with about a tenth in the top ten. This clonotype has only a few counts. Its antigen is unidentified. Trimming removed 10 bases from V and 1 base from J; junction bases left unmatched: 10. Germline V gene data show CDR1 as LNHDA and CDR2 as SQIVND (reference sequence). The CDR3 consists of 15 residues. The chain has TRBV19 and TRBJ2-1, with 7 bases lining up with TRBD2. The receptor's source is a man aged 50 to 60 who received an inactivated influenza vaccine. Sequenced material: PBMCs from blood, taken 4 to 6 days after vaccination. The CDR3 region is CATREGLRSYNEQFF. CDR3 coding DNA: TGTGCCACCAGGGAGGGCCTTCGGTCCTACAATGAGCAGTTCTTC.